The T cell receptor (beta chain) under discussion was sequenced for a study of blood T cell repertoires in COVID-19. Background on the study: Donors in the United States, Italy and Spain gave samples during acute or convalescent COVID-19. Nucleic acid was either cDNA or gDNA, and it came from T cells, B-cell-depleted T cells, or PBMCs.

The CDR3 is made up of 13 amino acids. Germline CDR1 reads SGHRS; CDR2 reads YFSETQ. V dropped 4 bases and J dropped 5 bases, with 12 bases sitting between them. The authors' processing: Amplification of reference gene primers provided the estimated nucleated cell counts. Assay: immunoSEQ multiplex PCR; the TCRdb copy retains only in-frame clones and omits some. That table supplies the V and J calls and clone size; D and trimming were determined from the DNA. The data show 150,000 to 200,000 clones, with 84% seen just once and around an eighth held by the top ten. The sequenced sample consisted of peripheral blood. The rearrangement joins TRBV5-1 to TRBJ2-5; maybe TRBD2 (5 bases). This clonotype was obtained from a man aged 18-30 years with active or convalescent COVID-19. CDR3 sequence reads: CASSPLVRETQYF. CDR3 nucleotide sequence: TGCGCCAGCAGCCCACTAGTTAGGGAGACCCAGTACTTC.